Presented here are 21 T cell receptor beta chains from one specimen sequenced in a study of blood T cell repertoires in COVID-19. Some clones are missing from TCRdb's copy, which holds only in-frame ones; the method was immunoSEQ multiplex PCR. The sample has 35,000 to 40,000 clones; more than 75% are singletons. Sequenced sample: peripheral blood. All receptors derive from a middle-aged man with active or convalescent COVID-19.

The chain employs TRBV9 and TRBJ2-7; D perhaps matches TRBD1 (6 bases). V was pared by 3 bases and J by 6 bases, with 10 bases between. In germline, CDR1 is SGDLS, CDR2 YYNGEE. The CDR3 sequence is 12 residues long. CDR3 protein: CASSEIGGEQYF. The CDR3 bases are TGTGCCAGCAGCGAAATAGGGGGCGAGCAGTACTTC.

This clone showed up just once. V usage is TRBV30 and J usage is TRBJ2-7; 10 bases fit TRBD1. CDR3 length: 13 amino acids. After removal of 3 bases from V and 3 bases from J, the junction contained 2 bases not matched to a gene. CDR1 GTSNPN and CDR2 SVGIG come from the germline V gene (reference sequence). The CDR3 here is CAWRGTGDYEQYF. The CDR3, as DNA: TGTGCCTGGAGAGGGACAGGGGACTACGAGCAGTACTTC.

The chain is built from TRBV6-6 and TRBJ1-1, with TRBD1 matching over 7 bases. CDR1 and CDR2 (germline): MNHNY, SVGAGI (reference sequence). Trimming cost V 7 bases and J 7 bases; bases outside gene matches: 12. This CDR3 contains 14 residues. CDR3 sequence (DNA): TGTGCCAGCACAACTGGGACAGCTTCTTTTGAAGCTTTCTTT. It specifies CASTTGTASFEAFF.

V is TRBV4-1 and J is TRBJ1-1; 9 bases are a match to TRBD1. V lost 6 bases, J lost 2 bases, and 10 bases stayed unmatched. CDR3 size: 16 residues. In germline, CDR1 is MGHRA, CDR2 YSYEKL. This CDR3 is CASSPPGQGGNTEAFF. CDR3 DNA: TGCGCCAGCAGTCCCCCGGGACAGGGAGGCAACACTGAAGCTTTCTTT.

The chain recombines TRBV7-9 with TRBJ1-6, with unresolved D. The CDR3 is made up of 12 amino acids. Germline V gene data show CDR1 as SEHNR and CDR2 as FQNEAQ (reference sequence). The V end lost 5 bases, the J end lost 7 bases, and 6 bases lay between the germline ends. The CDR3 DNA follows: TGTGCCAGCAGCCATAGCAATTCACCCCTCCACTTT. This gives the protein CASSHSNSPLHF.

V gene TRBV19 combines with J gene TRBJ1-1, with D possibly matching TRBD1 (5 bases). Trimming pared 4 bases from V and 1 base from J, leaving 16 bases between. Per the germline V gene, CDR1 is LNHDA and CDR2 is SQIVND (reference sequence). The CDR3 consists of 16 residues. This chain's CDR3 is CASSTSEPGPNTEAFF. The CDR3 DNA reads TGTGCCAGTAGTACCAGTGAGCCAGGGCCGAACACTGAAGCTTTCTTT.

The genes are TRBV18 and TRBJ1-2; 8 bases are shared with TRBD1. V dropped 3 bases and J dropped 6; count of bases not matched to a gene: 6. This CDR3 has 14 residues. Germline V gene lookup returns CDR1 KGHSH and CDR2 LQKENI. CDR3 bases: TGTGCCAGCTCACCTTCACAGGGGGAGGATGGCTACACCTTC. This codes for CASSPSQGEDGYTF. Full variable domain (rest looked up from reference TRBV18 and TRBJ1-2): NAGVMQNPRHLVRRRGQEARLRCSPMKGHSHVYWYRQLPEEGLKFMVYLQKENIIDESGMPKERFSAEFPKEGPSILRIQQVVRGDSAAYFCASSPSQGEDGYTFGSGTRLTVV.

The chain recombines TRBV5-6 with TRBJ2-1; tentative D call: TRBD1 (6 bases). The CDR3 length is 16 residues. Germline CDR1 SGHDT, CDR2 YYEEEE. Trimming took off 2 bases at V and 6 bases at J, with 18 bases between the two ends. The CDR3 DNA is TGTGCCAGCAGCTTAAGAACCGGGACAAGGCCCAATGAGCAGTTCTTC. Its protein product is CASSLRTGTRPNEQFF. Drawing the rest from reference TRBV5-6 and TRBJ2-1, the complete variable domain is DAGVTQSPTHLIKTRGQQVTLRCSPKSGHDTVSWYQQALGQGPQFIFQYYEEEERQRGNFPDRFSGHQFPNYSSELNVNALLLGDSALYLCASSLRTGTRPNEQFFGPGTRLTVL.

This sequence joins TRBV24-1 and TRBJ1-2, with 11 bases aligning to TRBD1. Trimming took 4 bases from V and 6 from J; bases not matched to a gene: 3. Germline loops: CDR1 KGHDR, CDR2 SFDVKD. The CDR3 contains 14 residues. The CDR3, as DNA: TGTGCCACCAGTGACCGGACAGGGGGCGATGGCTACACCTTC. This encodes CATSDRTGGDGYTF.

V gene TRBV7-6 combines with J gene TRBJ1-5, with a weak D call TRBD1 (6 bases). The CDR3 is 14 amino acids. V lost 5 bases, J lost 3 bases, and 11 bases lay in between. CDR1 and CDR2 from the germline V gene are SGHVS and FNYEAQ. The CDR3 protein is CASSRNRDNQPQHF. The DNA of the CDR3 is TGTGCCAGCAGCCGCAACAGGGACAATCAGCCCCAGCATTTT.

The rearrangement uses TRBV7-9 and TRBJ2-5; D might be TRBD2 (6 bases). The CDR3 length is 14 residues. Deletions cut 8 bases from V and 5 bases from J, with 18 bases between. Germline V CDR1 and CDR2: SEHNR, FQNEAQ (reference sequence). Here the CDR3 DNA reads TGTGCCAGCCAGGGAGCGACTAGTTGGGAGACCCAGTACTTC. Its translation: CASQGATSWETQYF.

The J gene is TRBJ1-2, the V gene TRBV11-2; no firm D call. The CDR3 contains 14 residues. Trimming pared 0 bases from V and 0 bases from J, leaving 5 bases between. Germline V gene sequence: CDR1 SGHAT, CDR2 FQNNGV. This CDR3 reads CASSLDGANYGYTF. Here the CDR3 DNA reads TGTGCCAGCAGCTTAGACGGAGCTAACTATGGCTACACCTTC.

The chain recombines TRBV6-6 with TRBJ2-3; TRBD1 matches 8 bases. V was pared by 6 bases and J by 6 bases, with 8 bases of the junction left unmatched. The CDR3 has 14 amino acids. Germline assignment: CDR1 MNHNY and CDR2 SVGAGI (reference sequence). CDR3 residues: CASRHSRGLDTQYF. CDR3 in DNA: TGTGCCAGCAGACATTCCAGGGGGCTCGATACGCAGTATTTT.

This chain connects TRBV7-7 to TRBJ2-7, with a tentative D call TRBD2 (5 bases). The CDR3 spans 13 residues. Deletions cut 3 bases from V and 3 bases from J, with 9 bases between. Looked up from germline, CDR1 is SSHAT and CDR2 is FNYEAQ (reference sequence). The CDR3 bases are TGTGCCAGCAGCTTTGGCCGGGGCTACGAGCAGTACTTC. Translated: CASSFGRGYEQYF.

This chain joins TRBV5-6 and TRBJ1-5; TRBD1 matches at 8 bases. CDR3 length equals 17 residues. Trimming took 2 bases from V and 5 from J; bases not matched to a gene: 12. Germline-derived CDR1 and CDR2 are SGHDT and YYEEEE. CDR3 nucleotide sequence: TGTGCCAGCAGCTTAGGGTTTGGACAGGGTAGGGATCAGCCCCAGCATTTT. Residues: CASSLGFGQGRDQPQHF.

DNA for the CDR3: TGTGCCACCAGTGATGCTAGTCTGAACACCGGGGAGCTGTTTTTT. Its protein product is CATSDASLNTGELFF. The chain employs TRBV24-1 and TRBJ2-2; D unclear. This CDR3 contains 15 residues. V shed 3 bases and J shed 1 base, with 8 bases lying between them. Per the germline V gene, CDR1 is KGHDR and CDR2 is SFDVKD.

The chain has TRBV3-1 (or the pseudogene TRBV3-2) and TRBJ2-3, with a weak D call TRBD2 (5 bases). V lost 0 bases and J lost 1, with 11 bases in between. Germline CDR1 is LGHDT and CDR2 is YNNKEL (reference sequence). CDR3 length equals 16 residues. The CDR3: CASSQDRLAGTDTQYF. CDR3 nucleotide sequence: TGTGCCAGCAGCCAAGATCGCCTAGCCGGCACAGATACGCAGTATTTT.

V and J are TRBV5-6 and TRBJ1-5; D is ambiguous. The V gene lost 4 bases and the J gene lost 6 bases, with 8 bases spanning the gap. Germline values: CDR1 SGHDT, CDR2 YYEEEE. The CDR3 contains 12 residues. CDR3 protein: CASSRAGQPQHF. For the CDR3, the DNA is TGTGCCAGCAGCAGGGCGGGTCAGCCCCAGCATTTT.

This chain joins TRBV10-2 and TRBJ1-3; a weak D match, TRBD1 (5 bases). Trimming pared 0 bases from V and 4 bases from J, leaving 10 bases between. The germline V gene has CDR1 WSHSY and CDR2 SAAADI. The length of the CDR3 is 15 residues. The CDR3 region has the DNA TGCGCCAGCAGTGAGTCGACAGTGTGGGGAAACACCATATATTTT. Residues: CASSESTVWGNTIYF.

This chain joins TRBV15 and TRBJ2-1; D is uncertain. This CDR3 is 16 amino acids long. Germline CDR1 is LNHNV and CDR2 is YYDKDF (reference sequence). The V end was cut by 4 bases, the J end by 5 bases, with 18 bases between. CDR3 DNA sequence: TGTGCCACCAGCACCCGCACTACCCCCCGGAACAATGAGCAGTTCTTC. It codes for CATSTRTTPRNNEQFF.

The table lists this clone with a few counts. V gene TRBV28 combines with J gene TRBJ1-5; TRBD1 agrees at 11 bases. The CDR3 length is 14 residues. V lost 5 bases to trimming and J lost 6 bases; unmatched junction nucleotides: 3. The germline CDR1 and CDR2 sequences are MDHEN and SYDVKM. CDR3 sequence reads: CASSPDRGLQPQHF. DNA of the CDR3: TGTGCCAGCAGTCCGGACAGGGGGCTTCAGCCCCAGCATTTT.